This T cell receptor (beta chain) stems from a study of T-cell reconstitution after alpha-beta-depleted transplantation in children. Study-level findings and limits: Expanded graft clones, several hundred of them, were reportedly the source of alpha-beta T cells about two months after transplant. Some patients' high day-60 TCRbeta diversity was attributed to recipient cells surviving conditioning. T-cell numbers and diversity, one year after transplant, stemmed largely from T cells that were newly produced.

This clonotype was recorded many times. Its specificity is unknown. Unique molecular identifiers were used in preparing the TCRbeta library. MiXCR was run by TCRdb on the PCR reads, yielding one entry per CDR3 protein. The profile covers 700,000 or so distinct CDR3 sequences, with roughly 13% appearing a single time and approximately 0.8% taken by the ten largest. The V end lost 7 bases, the J end lost 0 bases, and 19 bases lay between the germline ends. CDR1 DFQATT and CDR2 SNEGSKA come from the germline V gene (reference sequence). This CDR3 is built from 15 residues. The sequencing here drew on PBMCs, taken before TCRalphabeta/CD19-depleted stem cell transplant. The rearrangement joins TRBV20-1 to TRBJ2-7; D remains ambiguous. This sequence was found in a girl aged 2 to 9 with congenital amegakaryocytic thrombocytopenia, due to receive a stem cell transplant. For the CDR3, the DNA is TGCAGTGTTCTCTTCTTAAGGCTCAGCTCCTACGAGCAGTACTTC. This gives the protein CSVLFLRLSSYEQYF.